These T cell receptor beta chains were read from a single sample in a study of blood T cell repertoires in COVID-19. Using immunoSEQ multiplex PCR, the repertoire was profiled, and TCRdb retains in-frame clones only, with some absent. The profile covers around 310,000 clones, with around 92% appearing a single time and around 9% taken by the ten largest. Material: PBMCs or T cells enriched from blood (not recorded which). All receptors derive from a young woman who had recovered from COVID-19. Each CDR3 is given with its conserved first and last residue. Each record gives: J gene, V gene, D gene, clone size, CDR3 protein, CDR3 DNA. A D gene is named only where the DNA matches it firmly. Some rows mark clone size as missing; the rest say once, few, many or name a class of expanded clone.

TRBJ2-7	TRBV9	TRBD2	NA	CASSSTGTSGDQQYF	TGTGCCAGCAGCTCTACCGGGACTAGCGGTGACCAGCAGTACTTC
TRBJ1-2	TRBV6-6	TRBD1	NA	CASLKGAGGYTF	TGTGCCAGCCTCAAGGGGGCAGGTGGCTACACCTTC
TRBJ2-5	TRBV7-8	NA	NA	CASSLPGLRGKSVELQETQYF	TGTGCCAGCAGCTTACCCGGACTTCGCGGGAAGTCGGTGGAGTTACAAGAGACCCAGTACTTC
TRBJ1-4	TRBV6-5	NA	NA	CASSPLLRGKLFF	TGTGCCAGCAGTCCCCTTCTAAGGGGGAAACTGTTTTTT
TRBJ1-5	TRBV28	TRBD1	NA	CASSLGRTGVDQPQHF	TGTGCCAGCAGTTTAGGTAGGACAGGGGTAGACCAGCCCCAGCATTTT
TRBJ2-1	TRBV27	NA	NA	CASSLGSVDEQFF	TGTGCCAGCAGTTTAGGTAGTGTCGATGAGCAGTTCTTC
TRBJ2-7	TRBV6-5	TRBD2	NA	CASSPGLAVSYEQYF	TGTGCCAGCAGCCCCGGACTAGCGGTTTCCTACGAGCAGTACTTC
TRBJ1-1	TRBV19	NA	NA	CASSIQPGDMNTEAFF	TGTGCCAGTAGTATTCAGCCAGGGGATATGAACACTGAAGCTTTCTTT
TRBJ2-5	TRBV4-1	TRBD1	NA	CASSHNRGLETQYF	TGCGCCAGCAGCCATAACAGGGGATTGGAGACCCAGTACTTC
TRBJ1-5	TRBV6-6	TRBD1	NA	CASQDRVTNQPQHF	TGTGCCTCACAGGACAGGGTTACCAATCAGCCCCAGCATTTT
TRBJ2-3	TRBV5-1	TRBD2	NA	CASSLRLAGDSTDTQYF	TGCGCCAGCAGCCTTAGACTAGCGGGGGATAGCACAGATACGCAGTATTTT
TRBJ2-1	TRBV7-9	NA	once	CASSTPRGLYNEQFF	TGTGCCAGCAGTACCCCCAGGGGATTATACAATGAGCAGTTCTTC
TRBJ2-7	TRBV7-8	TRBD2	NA	CASSLGSSGGTYEQYF	TGTGCCAGCAGCTTAGGCTCCAGCGGGGGAACCTACGAGCAGTACTTC
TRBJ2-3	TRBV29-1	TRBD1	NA	CSGTGADTQYF	TGCAGCGGAACAGGGGCAGATACGCAGTATTTT
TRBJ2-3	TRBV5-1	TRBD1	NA	CASSKGQLSSTDTQYF	TGCGCCAGCAGCAAGGGACAGTTATCTAGCACAGATACGCAGTATTTT
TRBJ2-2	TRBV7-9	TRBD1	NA	CASSFSGTENTGELFF	TGTGCCAGCAGCTTTTCCGGGACAGAGAACACCGGGGAGCTGTTTTTT
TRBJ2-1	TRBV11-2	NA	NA	CASSFSDEQFF	TGTGCCAGCAGCTTTAGCGATGAGCAGTTCTTC
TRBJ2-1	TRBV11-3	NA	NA	CASSPTSDFNEQFF	TGTGCCAGCAGCCCCACCTCGGACTTCAATGAGCAGTTCTTC
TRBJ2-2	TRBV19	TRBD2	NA	CASSPREAGELFF	TGTGCCAGTAGTCCCCGGGAGGCCGGGGAGCTGTTTTTT
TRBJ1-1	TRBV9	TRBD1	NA	CASSRTGGGGTEAFF	TGTGCCAGCAGCCGGACAGGGGGAGGGGGAACTGAAGCTTTCTTT
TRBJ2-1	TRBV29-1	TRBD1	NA	CSTTGTDLYNEQFF	TGCAGCACAACCGGGACAGACCTGTACAATGAGCAGTTCTTC
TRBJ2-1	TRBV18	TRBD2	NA	CASSQTRTSGRVGSYNEQFF	TGTGCCAGCTCACAAACCAGGACTAGCGGGAGAGTGGGTTCCTACAATGAGCAGTTCTTC
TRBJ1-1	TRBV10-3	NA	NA	CAISESLSNTEAFF	TGTGCCATCAGTGAGTCGTTGAGCAACACTGAAGCTTTCTTT
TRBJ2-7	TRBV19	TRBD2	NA	CASSRLAGSYEQYF	TGTGCCAGTAGTAGACTAGCGGGCTCCTACGAGCAGTACTTC
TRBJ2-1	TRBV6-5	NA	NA	CASSGVAEYNEQFF	TGTGCCAGTTCGGGGGTAGCGGAATACAATGAGCAGTTCTTC
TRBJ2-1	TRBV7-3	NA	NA	CASSLGGEQFF	TGTGCCAGCAGCTTAGGAGGGGAGCAGTTCTTC
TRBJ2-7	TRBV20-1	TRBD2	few	CSASHGLAGTYEQYF	TGCAGTGCTAGTCACGGACTAGCGGGGACCTACGAGCAGTACTTC
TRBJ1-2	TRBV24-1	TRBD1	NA	CATSDSDREGYTF	TGTGCCACCAGTGACTCCGACAGGGAGGGCTACACCTTC
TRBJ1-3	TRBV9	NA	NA	CASSVGAEGFSGNTIYF	TGTGCCAGCAGCGTAGGGGCGGAGGGATTCTCTGGAAACACCATATATTTT
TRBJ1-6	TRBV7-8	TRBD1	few	CASSSRTGGGSPLHF	TGTGCCAGCAGCTCCCGGACAGGGGGGGGTTCACCCCTCCACTTT
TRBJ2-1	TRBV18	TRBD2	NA	CASSPPASGTNNEQFF	TGTGCCAGCTCACCACCGGCTAGCGGGACCAACAATGAGCAGTTCTTC
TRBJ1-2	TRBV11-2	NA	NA	CASSPSSFGGLTFGYTF	TGTGCCAGCAGCCCATCTTCCTTCGGGGGTCTAACTTTTGGCTACACCTTC
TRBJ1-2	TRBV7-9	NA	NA	CASSLVGGDYGYTF	TGTGCCAGCAGCTTAGTGGGGGGAGACTATGGCTACACCTTC
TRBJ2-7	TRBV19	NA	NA	CASSIQNSYEQYF	TGTGCCAGTAGTATACAGAACTCCTACGAGCAGTACTTC
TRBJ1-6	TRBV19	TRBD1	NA	CASAGQGNSPLHF	TGTGCCTCAGCCGGACAGGGAAATTCACCCCTCCACTTT
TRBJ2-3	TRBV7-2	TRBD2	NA	CASSRYRTSGRDTQYF	TGTGCCAGCAGCCGTTACAGGACTAGCGGGAGGGATACGCAGTATTTT
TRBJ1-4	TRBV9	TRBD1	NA	CASSTGTGHEKLFF	TGTGCCAGCAGCACGGGGACAGGGCATGAAAAACTGTTTTTT
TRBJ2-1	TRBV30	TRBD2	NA	CASGRIARGPSGGAGYNEQFF	TGTGCCTCGGGACGGATTGCACGGGGTCCTAGCGGGGGCGCGGGATACAATGAGCAGTTCTTC
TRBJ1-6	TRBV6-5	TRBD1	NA	CASSYQRGQNSPLHF	TGTGCCAGCAGTTACCAAAGGGGGCAAAATTCACCCCTCCACTTT
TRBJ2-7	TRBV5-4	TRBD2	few	CASSLAGTSAIYEQYF	TGTGCCAGCAGCTTGGCCGGGACTAGCGCGATTTACGAGCAGTACTTC
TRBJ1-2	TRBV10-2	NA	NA	CASSEWVELTYGYTF	TGCGCCAGCAGTGAGTGGGTGGAACTAACTTATGGCTACACCTTC
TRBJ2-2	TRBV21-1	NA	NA	CASSTAHQGYRGAVF	TGTGCCAGCAGCACCGCACACCAAGGATACCGGGGAGCTGTTTTT
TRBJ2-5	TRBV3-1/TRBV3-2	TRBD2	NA	CASSHLAGGETQYF	TGTGCCAGCAGCCACCTAGCGGGAGGGGAGACCCAGTACTTC
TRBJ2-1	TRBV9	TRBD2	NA	CASSSRLAGDYNEQFF	TGTGCCAGCAGCTCCAGGCTAGCGGGAGACTACAATGAGCAGTTCTTC
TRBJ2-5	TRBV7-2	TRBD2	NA	CASALTSGRGQETQYF	TGTGCCAGCGCACTTACTAGCGGGAGGGGCCAAGAGACCCAGTACTTC
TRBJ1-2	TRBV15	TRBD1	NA	CATSSKPPGQIYTF	TGTGCCACCAGCAGTAAACCCCCGGGACAGATCTACACCTTC
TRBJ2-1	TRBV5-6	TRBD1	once	CASSLIRTGMLRNEQFF	TGTGCCAGCAGCCTAATACGGACAGGGATGCTTCGCAATGAGCAGTTCTTC
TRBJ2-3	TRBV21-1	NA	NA	CASSGRSGLTGDTQYF	TGTGCCAGCAGCGGCCGTTCTGGGTTAACGGGAGATACGCAGTATTTT
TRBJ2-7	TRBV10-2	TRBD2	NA	CASSEARAGGRNEQYF	TGCGCCAGCAGTGAGGCAAGAGCGGGAGGCCGGAACGAGCAGTACTTC
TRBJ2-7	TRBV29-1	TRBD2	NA	CSVETRAGGEQYF	TGCAGCGTTGAAACCCGAGCGGGGGGCGAGCAGTACTTC
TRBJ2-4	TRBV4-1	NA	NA	CASSRIWAGMVTKNIQYF	TGCGCCAGCAGCCGTATTTGGGCAGGGATGGTAACCAAAAACATTCAGTACTTC
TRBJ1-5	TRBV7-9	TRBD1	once	CASSSTGGAYQPQHF	TGTGCCAGCAGCTCTACAGGGGGCGCTTACCAGCCCCAGCATTTT
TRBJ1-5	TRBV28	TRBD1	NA	CASSLRGQGQPQHF	TGTGCCAGCAGTTTAAGGGGGCAGGGTCAGCCCCAGCATTTT
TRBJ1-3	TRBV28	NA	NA	CASARQGLGNTIYF	TGTGCCAGCGCCCGCCAGGGACTCGGAAACACCATATATTTT
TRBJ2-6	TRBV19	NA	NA	CASSTPRSGANVLTF	TGTGCCAGTAGTACCCCGAGGTCAGGGGCCAACGTCCTGACTTTC
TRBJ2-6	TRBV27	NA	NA	CASSPSGTGANVLTF	TGTGCCAGCAGTCCGTCCGGGACTGGGGCCAACGTCCTGACTTTC